Here is one T cell receptor beta chain with its context. What it binds is not known. At one boundary the junction diverges from the germline segment, which might be a read error. These data belong to a study of tumor-infiltrating lymphocytes in primary liver carcinoma. Study-wide context: Tumors were stage T1-T3 N0M0, about 4 to 11 cm across. Per sample, productive TCRbeta reads numbered roughly 3.5 to 7.5 million, similar across tissue types. General observations from the study: Tumor top-250-clone fraction significantly exceeded that of blood (p = 0.039). Tumor-adjacent and tumor-blood pairs shared a smaller degree of overlap than tumor region pairs.

Each 20-30 mg portion of unsorted bulk tissue served as the source for co-extraction of RNA and DNA. The CDR3 is 16 residues long. CDR1 and CDR2 (germline): SGHNT, YYREEE (reference sequence). The investigators made TCR beta cDNA from approximately 0.5 ug total RNA, using a constant-region primer. Three-round nested multiplex PCR performed with slightly modified ARM-PCR produced the TCR beta libraries. The first two PCR rounds used TRBV1-TRBV30 primers with a Cbeta primer, nine to ten cycles each. MiXCR, run by TCRdb on the multiplex PCR reads, gives a single entry per CDR3 protein. The sample has tens of thousands of distinct CDR3 sequences; 75% are singletons.

Sequenced sample: tumor-adjacent normal liver tissue. The receptor's source is a middle-aged man with primary liver carcinoma and hepatitis B virus infection. This chain joins TRBV5-4 and TRBJ2-1; 7 nucleotides agree with TRBD2. The chain's CDR3 is CASSFPQAGTYNEQFF. The CDR3 DNA sequence: TGTGCCAGCAGCTTCCCCCAAGCGGGGACCTACAATGAACAGTTCTTC.